The next 21 T cell receptor beta chains were all read from a single sample in a study of cytomegalovirus exposure and HLA in healthy donors. This PCR relied on a set of 60 Vbeta primers and 13 Jbeta primers. The method was immunoSEQ multiplex PCR; TCRdb's version includes in-frame clones alone and lacks a portion of them. The sample holds 150,000 or so clones, approximately 82% seen once. The sample was PBMCs. Source of these receptors: a man aged 18 to 35 in good health and CMV-seropositive.

The count of this clone is one. The rearrangement joins TRBV27 to TRBJ2-6; TRBD2 matches 9 bases. This CDR3 comprises 20 residues. V lost 6 bases to trimming and J lost 1 base; unmatched junction nucleotides: 16. In germline, CDR1 is MNHEY, CDR2 SMNVEV (reference sequence). DNA of the CDR3: TGTGCCAGCAGCCTGATGACTAGCGGCCTACAGGCTTCTGGGGCCAACGTCCTGACTTTC. Its translation is CASSLMTSGLQASGANVLTF.

This clone turned up a few times. The genes are TRBV5-4 and TRBJ2-7; 9 bases are a match to TRBD1. The CDR3 extends over 15 amino acids. Germline CDR1 is SGHNT and CDR2 is YYREEE (reference sequence). Unmatched junction bases numbered 7, after V lost 4 bases and J lost 2 bases. CDR3: CASSMGGTGTYEQYF. Written as DNA, the CDR3 is TGTGCCAGCAGCATGGGGGGGACAGGGACCTACGAGCAGTACTTC.

This chain connects TRBV7-8 to TRBJ2-5; maybe TRBD1 (6 bases). The CDR3 spans 13 residues. Germline V CDR1 and CDR2: SGHVS, FQNEAQ. The ends were cut back, 3 bases at V and 2 bases at J, with 7 bases in the middle. CDR3 sequence (DNA): TGTGCCAGCAGCTTGGGACAACAAGAGACCCAGTACTTC. Translated: CASSLGQQETQYF.

V usage is TRBV7-8 and J usage is TRBJ2-7; 10 positions agree with TRBD2. Trimming took 2 bases from V and 5 from J; bases not matched to a gene: 6. From germline, CDR1 is SGHVS and CDR2 FQNEAQ. The CDR3 has 15 amino acids. The CDR3 protein is CASSLRASGSNEQYF. The DNA of the CDR3 is TGTGCCAGCAGCTTAAGGGCTAGCGGGAGTAACGAGCAGTACTTC. Full variable domain (remainder filled in from reference TRBV7-8 and TRBJ2-7): GAGVSQSPRYKVAKRGQDVALRCDPISGHVSLFWYQQALGQGPEFLTYFQNEAQLDKSGLPSDRFFAERPEGSVSTLKIQRTQQEDSAVYLCASSLRASGSNEQYFGPGTRLTVT.

This rearrangement joins TRBV19 to TRBJ2-7; 9 bases line up with TRBD1. Germline CDR1 and CDR2: LNHDA and SQIVND (reference sequence). V trimming: 6 bases; J trimming: 6 bases; junction bases outside the gene matches: 15. There are 16 residues in the CDR3. The CDR3 spells CASRVTGTGTTSEQYF. The CDR3, as DNA: TGTGCCAGTAGAGTGACCGGGACAGGGACTACCTCCGAGCAGTACTTC.

This clone has just one count. V usage is TRBV2 and J usage is TRBJ2-1; D is possibly TRBD2 (6 bases). V shed 5 bases and J shed 1 base, with 12 bases lying between them. Per the germline V gene, CDR1 is SNHLY and CDR2 is FYNNEI. The CDR3 is made up of 15 amino acids. The CDR3 nucleotides read TGTGCCAGCAGTAGGGACTTACGATCCTACAATGAGCAGTTCTTC. As protein: CASSRDLRSYNEQFF.

The J gene is TRBJ1-1, the V gene TRBV29-1; TRBD1 is a possible D gene (6 bases). The CDR3 is made up of 14 amino acids. Germline CDR1 and CDR2: SQVTM and ANQGSEA. Trimming took off 4 bases at V and 0 bases at J, with 12 bases between the two ends. The CDR3 DNA reads TGCAGCGTTGGGACGGGACACCTGAACACTGAAGCTTTCTTT. It translates to CSVGTGHLNTEAFF.

This clone was counted only a few times. At one end, the junction sequence differs from germline, possibly due to a read error. V gene TRBV27 combines with J gene TRBJ2-7, with 9 bases that match TRBD1. Germline CDR1 is MNHEY and CDR2 is SMNVEV (reference sequence). This CDR3 spans 10 amino acids. CDR3 amino acids: CASSLGQGKF. CDR3 DNA: TGTGCCAGCAGTTTAGGACAGGGGAAATTC.

The chain joins TRBV27 to TRBJ2-1; possibly TRBD2 for D (6 bases). Trimming left V 6 bases short and J 4 bases short, with 19 bases between. Germline-derived CDR1 and CDR2 are MNHEY and SMNVEV (reference sequence). The CDR3 is 16 amino acids. CDR3 sequence reads: CASSRQDSGEYNEQFF. CDR3 coding DNA: TGTGCCAGCAGCCGACAAGATTCGGGGGAGTACAATGAGCAGTTCTTC.

The V call is TRBV7-9, the J call TRBJ2-7; 7 bases align to TRBD1. With 10 bases clipped from V and 1 base from J, the junction kept 19 bases outside the gene matches. In germline, CDR1 is SEHNR, CDR2 FQNEAQ (reference sequence). The CDR3 consists of 17 residues. Written as DNA, the CDR3 is TGTGCCACCATCGACCGGGACGGGACAGTAGAATCCTACGAGCAGTACTTC. This codes for CATIDRDGTVESYEQYF.

The CDR3 spells CASSVRGAGVQETQYF. Written as DNA, the CDR3 is TGTGCCAGCAGCGTACGAGGAGCGGGGGTGCAAGAGACCCAGTACTTC. The rearrangement joins TRBV9 to TRBJ2-5, with 8 bases lining up with TRBD2. CDR1 and CDR2 from the germline V gene are SGDLS and YYNGEE. This CDR3 has 16 residues. Trimming at V came to 1 base and at J to 2 bases, leaving 7 bases not matched to a gene.

This chain links TRBV4-1 with TRBJ1-1; D not certain. The V end was cut by 1 base, the J end by 2 bases, with 23 bases between. The CDR3 runs to 19 residues. Germline V gene data show CDR1 as MGHRA and CDR2 as YSYEKL. The CDR3 protein is CASSQVLETVIALNTEAFF. The CDR3 DNA sequence: TGCGCCAGCAGCCAAGTCTTGGAGACGGTGATAGCATTAAACACTGAAGCTTTCTTT.

This chain connects TRBV7-2 to TRBJ2-7; D unresolved. The CDR3 contains 15 residues. V lost 1 base, J lost 4 bases, and 14 bases lay in between. Germline CDR1 is SGHTA and CDR2 is FQGNSA. CDR3 loop: CASSLVGRLYYEQYF. In DNA form, the CDR3 reads TGTGCCAGCAGCTTAGTGGGTAGACTTTATTACGAGCAGTACTTC. The whole variable domain, remainder taken from reference TRBV7-2 and TRBJ2-7, is GAGVSQSPSNKVTEKGKDVELRCDPISGHTALYWYRQSLGQGLEFLIYFQGNSAPDKSGLPSDRFSAERTGGSVSTLTIQRTQQEDSAVYLCASSLVGRLYYEQYFGPGTRLTVT.

This clone showed up just a few times. The chain recombines TRBV6-5 with TRBJ2-5; TRBD2 matches 9 bases. The CDR3 covers 14 residues. Germline assignment: CDR1 MNHEY and CDR2 SVGAGI. V shed 6 bases and J 7 bases; nucleotides not matched to a gene: 9. CDR3 sequence (DNA): TGTGCCAGCAGGAGTGGGGCGGGAGGGGGGACCCAGTACTTC. It translates to CASRSGAGGGTQYF.

For the CDR3, the DNA is TGTGCCAGCAGCTCACAAAACAGCTATAGCAATCAGCCCCAGCATTTT. Translation: CASSSQNSYSNQPQHF. The V gene is TRBV28, the J gene TRBJ1-5; the D is unclear. CDR3 length: 16 amino acids. Germline CDR1 MDHEN, CDR2 SYDVKM. Deletions cut 6 bases from V and 0 bases from J, with 15 bases between.

The V call is TRBV14, the J call TRBJ2-1; D is undetermined. V lost 4 bases and J lost 7, with 8 bases in between. From germline, CDR1 is SGHDN and CDR2 FVKESK. This CDR3 spans 12 amino acids. The CDR3 coding sequence is TGTGCCAGCAGCCTTATCAGGAATGAGCAGTTCTTC. Encoded protein: CASSLIRNEQFF.

This clone was seen only once. The chain employs TRBV5-6 and TRBJ2-7, with 7 bases aligning to TRBD1. The germline gives CDR1 SGHDT, CDR2 YYEEEE. V was pared by 3 bases and J by 0 bases, with 3 bases of the junction left unmatched. This CDR3 has 14 amino acids. The CDR3 DNA follows: TGTGCCAGCAGCTGGACAGGCACCTCCTACGAGCAGTACTTC. Amino acid sequence: CASSWTGTSYEQYF.

The chain has TRBV5-1 and TRBJ2-5, with 7 bases that match TRBD2. V lost 2 bases and J lost 4; bases outside the gene matches: 5. CDR1 is SGHRS and CDR2 is YFSETQ in the germline V gene. The length of the CDR3 is 14 residues. The CDR3: CASSFVGEGETQYF. CDR3 bases: TGCGCCAGCAGCTTTGTTGGGGAGGGAGAGACCCAGTACTTC.

The V and J genes are TRBV7-2 and TRBJ2-7; D unresolved. Germline CDR1 SGHTA, CDR2 FQGNSA. V lost 5 bases and J 7 bases, leaving 12 bases between the germline ends. This CDR3 contains 12 residues. The CDR3 DNA follows: TGTGCCAGCAGCCCCAGTGGGCTTGAGCAGTACTTC. Translating it yields CASSPSGLEQYF.

The chain links TRBV9 to TRBJ1-1, with TRBD1 identical over 8 bases. CDR3 size: 12 residues. CDR1 and CDR2 from the germline V gene are SGDLS and YYNGEE. Trimming took 5 bases from V and 7 from J; bases not matched to a gene: 4. The CDR3 nucleotides are TGTGCCAGCAGACTAGACAGGGGTGAAGCTTTCTTT. The encoded protein is CASRLDRGEAFF.

The CDR3, as DNA: TGTGCCAGCAGCGTAGCACAGGGCTACACCTTC. Amino acids: CASSVAQGYTF. The chain is built from TRBV9 and TRBJ1-2; D not certain. Germline CDR1 is SGDLS and CDR2 is YYNGEE. The V end lost 0 bases, the J end lost 8 bases, and 5 bases lay between the germline ends. CDR3 length: 11 residues.